These 14 T cell receptor beta chains originate from one sample sequenced in a study of CD8 T cells in Susac syndrome. RNA totalling roughly 0.45 to 1 ug underwent reverse transcription with random hexamers. TCRdb re-derived calls from the immunoSEQ multiplex PCR reads in MiXCR, one entry per CDR3 protein. The sample has 56,000 or so distinct CDR3 sequences; around 93% are singletons. Sequencing used CD8+ T cells from PBMCs. These receptors were obtained from a human donor with Susac syndrome.

J is TRBJ2-3 and V is TRBV20-1; TRBD2 aligns across 10 bases. The CDR3 extends over 15 amino acids. The germline V gene has CDR1 DFQATT and CDR2 SNEGSKA (reference sequence). V dropped 2 bases and J dropped 9; count of bases not matched to a gene: 11. The CDR3 region is CSARPLAGALGTQYF. CDR3 bases: TGCAGTGCTAGACCTCTAGCGGGGGCGCTGGGGACGCAGTATTTT.

V gene TRBV14 combines with J gene TRBJ2-7; D assignment may be TRBD1 or TRBD2 (5 bases each). Trimming cost V 0 bases and J 5 bases, with 17 bases left between them. The CDR3 has 16 residues. Germline V gene lookup returns CDR1 SGHDN and CDR2 FVKESK. The DNA for the CDR3 is TGTGCCAGCAGCCAAGACGAGGGACCCTGGGGTCACGAGCAGTACTTC. Its protein product is CASSQDEGPWGHEQYF.

CDR3 amino acids: CASRPTSRLAANTGELFF. The CDR3 DNA is TGTGCCAGCAGACCTACTTCTAGACTAGCCGCGAACACCGGGGAGCTGTTTTTT. This chain joins TRBV3-1 and TRBJ2-2, with TRBD2 matching 7 bases. Germline V gene lookup returns CDR1 LGHDT and CDR2 YNNKEL (reference sequence). CDR3 length: 18 amino acids. Losses at the gene ends were 6 bases for V and 0 bases for J; bases not matched to a gene: 13. The whole variable domain, filled in from reference TRBV3-1 and TRBJ2-2, reads DTAVSQTPKYLVTQMGNDKSIKCEQNLGHDTMYWYKQDSKKFLKIMFSYNNKELIINETVPNRFSPKSPDKAHLNLHINSLELGDSAVYFCASRPTSRLAANTGELFFGEGSRLTVL.

V is TRBV4-1 and J is TRBJ2-4; 7 bases are a match to TRBD2. Germline loops: CDR1 MGHRA, CDR2 YSYEKL. V shed 1 base, J shed 6 bases, and the junction held 3 bases outside the gene matches. The CDR3 covers 14 residues. In DNA, the CDR3 is TGCGCCAGCAGCCAAGGGGGGGGAAGAAACATTCAGTACTTC. Amino acids: CASSQGGGRNIQYF.

V gene TRBV20-1 combines with J gene TRBJ2-5, with a weak D call TRBD2 (6 bases). The V end lost 7 bases, the J end lost 0 bases, and 12 bases lay between the germline ends. The CDR3 contains 13 residues. Germline V CDR1 and CDR2: DFQATT, SNEGSKA (reference sequence). CDR3 region: CSELAQYQETQYF. CDR3 nucleotides: TGCAGTGAGCTAGCGCAGTACCAAGAGACCCAGTACTTC.

The chain is built from TRBV29-1 and TRBJ1-2; 11 nucleotides agree with TRBD1. Germline CDR1 SQVTM, CDR2 ANQGSEA. CDR3 length equals 15 residues. The V segment lost 7 bases and the J segment 4 bases; nucleotides outside the gene matches: 11. CDR3 in DNA: TGCAGCGCCCAAGAGGCGGACAGGGGGCCCTATGGCTACACCTTC. This gives the protein CSAQEADRGPYGYTF.

The chain joins TRBV5-1 to TRBJ1-1; 7 positions agree with TRBD1. The CDR3 covers 14 residues. Trimming cost V 4 bases and J 2 bases; bases outside gene matches: 5. CDR1 is SGHRS, CDR2 YFSETQ, per germline. The CDR3 DNA reads TGCGCCAGCAGCCTCCGGGACAGCAACACTGAAGCTTTCTTT. Translated, it gives CASSLRDSNTEAFF.

This chain links TRBV3-1 with TRBJ2-7; D tentatively reads TRBD1 or TRBD2 (6 bases each). The CDR3 runs 17 residues. The germline V gene encodes CDR1 LGHDT and CDR2 YNNKEL (reference sequence). V was trimmed by 0 bases and J by 2 bases, leaving 17 bases between them. CDR3 loop: CASSQDSTGRITYEQYF. In DNA form, the CDR3 reads TGTGCCAGCAGCCAAGATAGTACAGGGAGGATCACCTACGAGCAGTACTTC.

This clonotype came up a few times. This chain joins TRBV18 and TRBJ1-2; D gene unclear. This CDR3 comprises 12 residues. Per germline, CDR1 KGHSH and CDR2 LQKENI. The ends were cut back, 3 bases at V and 3 bases at J, with 5 bases in the middle. CDR3 nucleotides: TGTGCCAGCTCACCCGCTTACTATGGCTACACCTTC. It specifies CASSPAYYGYTF.

The chain combines TRBV27 with TRBJ1-6; D possibly corresponds to TRBD1 (5 bases). Trimming stripped 5 bases from V and 11 bases from J, with 13 bases between. CDR1 is MNHEY, CDR2 SMNVEV, per germline (reference sequence). This CDR3 contains 13 residues. The CDR3 sequence: CASSPRQGPPLHF. In nucleotides, the CDR3 is TGTGCCAGCAGTCCCCGGCAGGGACCACCCCTCCACTTT.

The rearrangement joins TRBV20-1 to TRBJ1-2, with 8 nucleotides matching TRBD1. This CDR3 has 13 residues. The germline CDR1 and CDR2 sequences are DFQATT and SNEGSKA (reference sequence). Trimming cost V 4 bases and J 2 bases; bases outside gene matches: 3. The chain's CDR3 is CSAKDRDNYGYTF. The CDR3, as DNA: TGCAGTGCTAAGGACAGGGACAACTATGGCTACACCTTC.

The chain joins TRBV28 to TRBJ2-7; D not resolved. From germline, CDR1 is MDHEN and CDR2 SYDVKM. Trimming cost V 2 bases and J 3 bases, with 5 bases left between them. The CDR3 spans 12 residues. The CDR3 here is CASSLALYEQYF. DNA for the CDR3: TGTGCCAGCAGTTTAGCCCTCTACGAGCAGTACTTC.

V and J are TRBV7-9 and TRBJ2-3, with a possible D match to TRBD2 (5 bases). Deletions cut 0 bases from V and 4 bases from J, with 14 bases between. In germline, CDR1 is SEHNR, CDR2 FQNEAQ (reference sequence). This CDR3 has 16 residues. The CDR3 protein is CASSLARAGSADTQYF. The CDR3 DNA is TGTGCCAGCAGCTTAGCAAGGGCGGGTAGCGCAGATACGCAGTATTTT.

Only one count was recorded for this clonotype. This chain joins TRBV7-2 and TRBJ2-1, with a tentative D call TRBD2 (6 bases). V was shortened by 2 bases and J by 8 bases, with 16 bases between the two germline ends. Germline V lookup: CDR1 SGHTA, CDR2 FQGNSA. There are 15 residues in the CDR3. CDR3 DNA: TGTGCCAGCAGCTTATTCTGGAGGGCGGTCGATGAGCAGTTCTTC. It yields the protein CASSLFWRAVDEQFF.